Presented here are 6 T cell receptor beta chains from one specimen sequenced in a study of blood T cells in healthy people across ages. A second PCR of about 7 to 12 cycles used a sample-barcoded 5' primer and a J-beta primer mix. One entry per CDR3 protein results from TCRdb running MiXCR on the 5' RACE reads. The sample has hundreds of thousands of distinct CDR3 sequences, 25% seen once; the top ten hold roughly 9%. The same data also went into a second study, on T cells of mothers and their children.

The sequenced material came from blood. The source of these receptors is a boy between 10 and 17 years old in good health.

This clonotype has only a few counts. The gene calls are TRBV7-2 and TRBJ2-5; TRBD2 matches at 9 bases. The assigned J gene may be wrong: the sequence end matches TRBJ2-7 better. There are 15 residues in the CDR3. CDR1 and CDR2 from the germline V gene are SGHTA and FQGNSA. The chain's CDR3 is CASSLVSGSAYEQYF. For the CDR3, the DNA is TGTGCCAGCAGCTTAGTTAGCGGGAGCGCCTACGAGCAGTACTTC.

The rearrangement joins TRBV7-9 to TRBJ1-1, with D possibly TRBD1 on 5 matching bases. Trimming pared 5 bases from V and 5 bases from J, leaving 12 bases between. The CDR3 contains 13 residues. The germline V gene encodes CDR1 SEHNR and CDR2 FQNEAQ (reference sequence). CDR3 bases: TGTGCCAGCAGCCAACCTGAGGGGACTGAAGCTTTCTTT. It is translated as CASSQPEGTEAFF.

The chain employs TRBV29-1 and TRBJ1-3, with D unresolved. The CDR3 runs to 14 residues. The V gene lost 5 bases and the J gene lost 0 bases, with 11 bases spanning the gap. Germline values: CDR1 SQVTM, CDR2 ANQGSEA. The CDR3 coding sequence is TGCAGCGTTCGAAGGTCCTTCTCTGGAAACACCATATATTTT. Translating gives CSVRRSFSGNTIYF.

The chain couples TRBV20-1 to TRBJ2-3; D possibly corresponds to TRBD1 (6 bases). V lost 4 bases and J 0 bases, leaving 17 bases between the germline ends. From germline, CDR1 is DFQATT and CDR2 SNEGSKA (reference sequence). This CDR3 has 16 residues. The CDR3 DNA reads as TGCAGTGCTAACCCCCGGGACACAAGAAGCACAGATACGCAGTATTTT. This translates into CSANPRDTRSTDTQYF.

The genes are TRBV20-1 and TRBJ2-5; a weak D match, TRBD2 (5 bases). Trimming stripped 6 bases from V and 2 bases from J, with 19 bases between. The CDR3 is made up of 15 amino acids. Germline assignment: CDR1 DFQATT and CDR2 SNEGSKA (reference sequence). CDR3 sequence (DNA): TGCAGTGCCTATAAGGTCGGGCTAGCTCAAGAGACCCAGTACTTC. Translation gives CSAYKVGLAQETQYF.

This clonotype has at least ten counts. The DNA of the CDR3 is TGTGCCAGCAACAAAGCGGGAGTTAAAGAGACCCAGTACTTC. Its protein product is CASNKAGVKETQYF. The chain combines TRBV7-2 with TRBJ2-5; TRBD2 agrees at 8 bases. V trimming: 7 bases; J trimming: 3 bases; junction bases outside the gene matches: 7. In germline, CDR1 is SGHTA, CDR2 FQGNSA. CDR3 size: 14 residues. The complete variable domain, with remaining parts taken from reference TRBV7-2 and TRBJ2-5, reads GAGVSQSPSNKVTEKGKDVELRCDPISGHTALYWYRQSLGQGLEFLIYFQGNSAPDKSGLPSDRFSAERTGGSVSTLTIQRTQQEDSAVYLCASNKAGVKETQYFGPGTRLLVL.